This T cell receptor (beta chain) stems from a study of CD8+CD57+ T cells in acquired aplastic anemia. The overall study: Average DNA yield from sorted CD4+ and CD8+ cells was around 3.2 ug. CD4+ reads averaged roughly 9.8 million in healthy donors.

Regarding the study as a whole: Found in both controls and patients were fewer than 35 CD8+ CDR3 sequences. No significant patient-versus-control difference appeared in CD8+ Simpson's diversity.

Genomic DNA, serving as template, underwent TCR beta VDJ and CDR3 profiling. Each CDR3 protein is one row after TCRdb ran MiXCR on the reads. The sample lists about 110,000 distinct CDR3 sequences; less than 65% were seen once. V lost 1 base and J 3 bases, leaving 15 bases between the germline ends. The CDR3 length is 16 residues. Germline V gene lookup returns CDR1 SGHVS and CDR2 FQNEAQ. This clonotype was recorded at least ten times. Its antigen is still unknown. The clonotype comes from a human donor in good health, serving as a control. Source material: sorted CD4+, CD8+, or CD8+CD57+ T cells (not recorded which) from PBMCs. The chain combines TRBV7-8 with TRBJ1-1; tentatively, D is TRBD1 (6 bases). The CDR3 is CASSLGVWWGHTEAFF. In DNA form, the CDR3 reads TGTGCCAGCAGCTTAGGGGTTTGGTGGGGGCACACTGAAGCTTTCTTT.